Listed here are 10 T cell receptor beta chains from one sample, sequenced in a study of T cell responses to AZD1222 COVID-19 vaccine. Using immunoSEQ multiplex PCR, the repertoire was profiled, and TCRdb retains in-frame clones only, with some absent. The table has about 100,000 clones, just over 85% seen once. This specimen consisted of peripheral blood, obtained on day 0 of AZD1222 vaccination. The source is an adult in good health.

This chain joins TRBV9 and TRBJ2-2; D gene ambiguous. The germline V gene encodes CDR1 SGDLS and CDR2 YYNGEE. The CDR3 loop spans 15 amino acids. Deletions cut 0 bases from V and 0 bases from J, with 6 bases between. CDR3 DNA sequence: TGTGCCAGCAGCGTAGTGTCAACGAACACCGGGGAGCTGTTTTTT. This codes for CASSVVSTNTGELFF.

The V and J genes are TRBV6-2 or TRBV6-3 and TRBJ2-7, with D possibly matching TRBD1 (5 bases). Germline lookup yields CDR1 MNHEY and CDR2 SVGEGT. Trimming took off 2 bases at V and 2 bases at J, with 10 bases between the two ends. This CDR3 has 14 residues. For the CDR3, the DNA is TGTGCCAGCAGTTACCCTACAGGTACCTACGAGCAGTACTTC. The encoded protein is CASSYPTGTYEQYF.

This clone has only one observation. The chain links TRBV7-3 to TRBJ2-1; 8 nucleotides line up with TRBD2. CDR1 and CDR2 from the germline V gene are SGHTA and FQGTGA. Losses at the gene ends were 2 bases for V and 4 bases for J; bases not matched to a gene: 4. The CDR3 totals 15 residues. CDR3 nucleotide sequence: TGTGCCAGCAGCTTATTGACGGGAGGGTACAATGAGCAGTTCTTC. Amino acids: CASSLLTGGYNEQFF.

J is TRBJ2-7 and V is TRBV10-3; D not resolved. The CDR3 loop spans 13 amino acids. The V and J ends lost 3 bases and 0 bases respectively, with 6 bases between them. CDR1 and CDR2 (germline): ENHRY, SYGVKD. In DNA form, the CDR3 reads TGTGCCATCAGTGACCGGTCCTCCTACGAGCAGTACTTC. It codes for CAISDRSSYEQYF.

The chain combines TRBV19 with TRBJ1-3; D remains unclear. Germline V gives CDR1 LNHDA, CDR2 SQIVND (reference sequence). The CDR3 is 15 amino acids. Deletions cut 5 bases from V and 0 bases from J, with 11 bases between. CDR3 region: CASSPRSRSGNTIYF. For the CDR3, the DNA is TGTGCCAGTAGTCCCCGTAGCCGCTCTGGAAACACCATATATTTT.

The genes are TRBV30 and TRBJ1-2; D ambiguous. This CDR3 is built from 12 residues. V lost 5 bases and J 2 bases, leaving 9 bases between the germline ends. Germline-derived CDR1 and CDR2 are GTSNPN and SVGIG (reference sequence). CDR3: CAWARDNYGYTF. CDR3 coding DNA: TGTGCCTGGGCCAGAGACAACTATGGCTACACCTTC.

The chain links TRBV9 to TRBJ1-3; D ambiguous. CDR3 length: 16 amino acids. CDR1 is SGDLS, CDR2 YYNGEE, per germline. The V gene lost 0 bases and the J gene lost 3 bases, with 13 bases spanning the gap. CDR3 bases: TGTGCCAGCAGCGTAGAACCTGCTACTCTTGGAAACACCATATATTTT. The encoded protein is CASSVEPATLGNTIYF.

J is TRBJ2-3 and V is TRBV30, with D tentatively TRBD1 (5 bases). CDR1 is GTSNPN and CDR2 is SVGIG in the germline V gene (reference sequence). This CDR3 is 14 amino acids long. V lost 2 bases and J lost 4, with 13 bases in between. CDR3 in DNA: TGTGCCTGGAGTATTGCAGGGCATGCAGATACGCAGTATTTT. Translation gives CAWSIAGHADTQYF.

The V call is TRBV28, the J call TRBJ2-1; unclear D gene. CDR3 length equals 13 residues. The V end lost 5 bases, the J end lost 8 bases, and 13 bases lay between the germline ends. CDR1 and CDR2 from the germline V gene are MDHEN and SYDVKM. CDR3 residues: CASSPPRVYEQFF. The CDR3 nucleotides are TGTGCCAGCAGTCCCCCTAGAGTCTATGAGCAGTTCTTC.

V and J are TRBV6-2 or TRBV6-3 and TRBJ1-6, with a possible D match to TRBD1 (5 bases). The V gene lost 4 bases and the J gene lost 13 bases, with 14 bases spanning the gap. Germline V gene sequence: CDR1 MNHEY, CDR2 SVGEGT. The CDR3 contains 13 residues. The CDR3 nucleotides are TGTGCCAGCAGTTCCCCGACACGGGGGCCCCTCCACTTT. Translation: CASSSPTRGPLHF.